This T cell receptor (beta chain) was found in a study of graft-versus-host responses after intestinal transplantation. Study overall: Anti-thymocyte globulin served as induction for all recipients, who then took tacrolimus and steroids for about 3 years. Study-wide points: Recipient marrow held GvH clones, some first seen in ileum or blood. Early HvG declines after transplant were associated with peak circulating GvH clone levels.

This clone has a handful of counts. Its antigen is as yet unknown. From germline, CDR1 is MDHEN and CDR2 SYDVKM. This CDR3 has 16 amino acids. The germline V and J ends were trimmed by 3 bases and 2 bases, with 16 bases remaining between them. The method was immunoSEQ multiplex PCR; TCRdb's version includes in-frame clones alone and lacks a portion of them. In the table there are some 64,000 clones, 90% of which are singletons. The V call is TRBV28, the J call TRBJ1-1, with D perhaps matching TRBD1 (6 bases). The TCR sequence derives from a human donor who was the organ donor for an intestinal transplant. The sequences come from unstimulated CD8+ T cells sorted from spleen or lymph node cells, collected before transplant. The CDR3 spells CASSLRPGHLNTEAFF. The CDR3 DNA follows: TGTGCCAGCAGTTTGAGGCCGGGACACCTAAACACTGAAGCTTTCTTT. Full variable domain (remainder filled in from reference TRBV28 and TRBJ1-1): DVKVTQSSRYLVKRTGEKVFLECVQDMDHENMFWYRQDPGLGLRLIYFSYDVKMKEKGDIPEGYSVSREKKERFSLILESASTNQTSMYLCASSLRPGHLNTEAFFGQGTRLTVV.